Sequencing of this TCR beta chain was carried out in a study of STAT5B mutations in CD4+ large granular lymphocyte leukemia. In the study overall: Among healthy donors, a particular HLA allele went with more CDR3 'QG' motifs.

The ends were cut back, 5 bases at V and 1 base at J, with 11 bases in the middle. Germline V CDR1 and CDR2: SGHTA, FQGNSA. This CDR3 has 15 residues. The data were produced by immunoSEQ multiplex PCR, yet TCRdb's version contains in-frame clones alone and is incomplete. The sample has approximately 19,000 clones; just over 70% are singletons. Regarding the study as a whole: Top patient clones used TRBV06 genes more often: 8/27 versus 2/35 in controls.

Worth noting for this clone: Its antigen is not identified.

The chain recombines TRBV7-2 with TRBJ2-2, with D tentatively TRBD2 (6 bases). The clonotype comes from a human donor in good health. What was sequenced was CD4+ T cells from blood buffy coats. In DNA, the CDR3 is TGTGCCAGCAGCCCCGTGCGGGGGAACACCGGGGAGCTGTTTTTT. Its protein product is CASSPVRGNTGELFF.